One and the same sample provided the 16 T cell receptor beta chains below, sequenced in a study of metastatic and nonmetastatic thyroid tumors. TCRdb reanalyzed the PCR reads with MiXCR. Here the sample spans 23,000 or so clones, approximately 30% being singletons. Not a single patient had been given any form of treatment at any point before undergoing thyroid surgery. Sequencing was performed on tumor tissue. The receptors stem from a female donor with papillary thyroid cancer or a benign thyroid nodule (not recorded which). Some clones in this sample may be carry-over from other donors' samples.

Many counts were recorded for this clone. This may come from a read error, since a much larger clone is one base off. The chain couples TRBV30 to TRBJ1-2; D possibly corresponds to TRBD1 (5 bases). V dropped 5 bases and J dropped 7 bases, with 23 bases sitting between them. The CDR3 contains 15 residues. Germline V gene data show CDR1 as GTSNPN and CDR2 as SVGIG (reference sequence). CDR3 bases: TGTGCCTGGTACACTCCGGGACTTACCTCCTGTGGCTACACCTTC. It codes for CAWYTPGLTSCGYTF.

This chain links TRBV10-3 with TRBJ2-7; D might be TRBD1 (6 bases). Germline V gene data show CDR1 as ENHRY and CDR2 as SYGVKD. The CDR3 covers 15 residues. V lost 2 bases and J lost 5, with 16 bases in between. Here the CDR3 reads CAISEGRAGVNEQYF. The CDR3 DNA reads as TGTGCCATCAGTGAGGGCAGGGCAGGGGTGAACGAGCAGTACTTC.

As to this clone: An end of the junction differs from the germline gene, which may be a read error. The CDR3 DNA follows: TGCGCCAGTAGCCCTCGAGGACAGATTAATGAAAAACTGTCTTTT. This encodes CASSPRGQINEKLSF. The V call is TRBV4-3, the J call TRBJ1-4; D might be TRBD1 (6 bases). CDR1 LGHNA and CDR2 YSLEER come from the germline V gene. The CDR3 is made up of 15 amino acids.

The genes are TRBV20-1 and TRBJ2-7; the D gene is possibly TRBD2 (5 bases). CDR3 length: 12 residues. Germline V gene data show CDR1 as DFQATT and CDR2 as SNEGSKA (reference sequence). Trimming left V 6 bases short and J 2 bases short, with 11 bases between. CDR3 DNA: TGCAGTGCGGTAGCGACTACCTACGAGCAGTACTTC. It translates to CSAVATTYEQYF.

The chain uses TRBV5-6 and TRBJ2-3, with 7 positions matching TRBD1. From germline, CDR1 is SGHDT and CDR2 YYEEEE. J gave up 2 bases and V 1 base, and 7 bases lay outside the gene matches. The length of the CDR3 is 16 residues. In nucleotides, the CDR3 is TGTGCCAGCAGCTTGTTCCGGGACAGAAACACAGATACGCAGTATTTT. Its translation: CASSLFRDRNTDTQYF.

This clone was counted at least ten times. The chain has TRBV3-1 and TRBJ2-2; D remains ambiguous. V lost 4 bases and J 6 bases, leaving 6 bases between the germline ends. Germline V gives CDR1 LGHDT, CDR2 YNNKEL (reference sequence). This CDR3 has 12 residues. The CDR3 spells CASSPFSGELFF. CDR3 in DNA: TGTGCCAGCAGCCCTTTTTCCGGGGAGCTGTTTTTT. The variable domain in full, with the rest retrieved from reference TRBV3-1 and TRBJ2-2, is DTAVSQTPKYLVTQMGNDKSIKCEQNLGHDTMYWYKQDSKKFLKIMFSYNNKELIINETVPNRFSPKSPDKAHLNLHINSLELGDSAVYFCASSPFSGELFFGEGSRLTVL.

The V gene is TRBV4-1, the J gene TRBJ1-5, with a possible D match to TRBD1 (6 bases). Germline lookup yields CDR1 MGHRA and CDR2 YSYEKL. V was clipped by 7 bases and J by 2 bases, with 15 bases between them. The CDR3 length is 15 residues. The CDR3 nucleotides read TGCGCCAGCAAGGGACAAGTTAACGGCAATCAGCCCCAGCATTTT. Amino acids: CASKGQVNGNQPQHF.

This clone was seen many times. This chain connects TRBV6-2 or TRBV6-3 to TRBJ2-7, with unresolved D. V was shortened by 2 bases and J by 5 bases, with 4 bases between the two germline ends. The germline V gene encodes CDR1 MNHEY and CDR2 SVGEGT. This CDR3 region has 11 residues. Written as DNA, the CDR3 is TGTGCCAGCAGTTACCCCCACGAGCAGTACTTC. Protein product: CASSYPHEQYF.

The rearrangement uses TRBV28 and TRBJ2-5, with a possible D match to TRBD2 (6 bases). The V end was cut by 3 bases, the J end by 5 bases, with 19 bases between. This CDR3 has 16 amino acids. From germline, CDR1 is MDHEN and CDR2 SYDVKM. CDR3 amino acids: CASSFAGRTSGETQYF. CDR3 nucleotide sequence: TGTGCCAGCAGTTTCGCGGGACGGACTTCGGGGGAGACCCAGTACTTC.

This clone has only a few counts. This rearrangement joins TRBV2 to TRBJ2-7; 7 bases line up with TRBD2. CDR3 length: 14 amino acids. After removal of 6 bases from V and 2 bases from J, the junction contained 7 bases not matched to a gene. Germline values: CDR1 SNHLY, CDR2 FYNNEI. CDR3 sequence (DNA): TGTGCCAGCAGCCGGGACTATCCTACCTACGAGCAGTACTTC. It codes for CASSRDYPTYEQYF.

This clone was counted many times. The sample contains more than one DNA sequence encoding this CDR3. The rearrangement joins TRBV27 to TRBJ2-2, with 10 bases lining up with TRBD1. Trimming at V came to 3 bases and at J to 7 bases, leaving 5 bases not matched to a gene. CDR3 length equals 15 residues. Germline values: CDR1 MNHEY, CDR2 SMNVEV (reference sequence). The CDR3 DNA follows: TGTGCCAGCAGTTTGGGGACAGGGGACGTCGGGGAGCTGTTTTTT. Its translation is CASSLGTGDVGELFF.

A word on this clone: One end of the junction does not line up with germline, which may come from a read error. V gene TRBV18 combines with J gene TRBJ1-1; 9 positions agree with TRBD1. Germline CDR1 reads KGHSH; CDR2 reads LQKENI. This CDR3 contains 16 residues. CDR3 sequence reads: CANSPGGQGSNTEAFF. CDR3 DNA: TGTGCCAACTCACCAGGGGGACAGGGTTCTAACACTGAAGCTTTCTTT.

This clone has a count of ten or more. The genes are TRBV7-3 and TRBJ1-1; the D is unclear. The CDR3 covers 10 residues. V was pared by 3 bases and J by 6 bases, with 2 bases between. The germline CDR1 and CDR2 sequences are SGHTA and FQGTGA. The CDR3 loop reads CASSFPEAFF. The CDR3 DNA follows: TGTGCCAGCAGCTTCCCTGAAGCTTTCTTT.

A word on this clone: One end of the junction is discordant with germline, which a read error may explain. The gene calls are TRBV5-1 and TRBJ2-3; 8 bases are a match to TRBD2. This CDR3 contains 16 residues. Germline V gene data show CDR1 as SGHRS and CDR2 as YFSETQ. CDR3 sequence reads: CDSISGGESSTDTQYF. CDR3 DNA: TGCGACAGCATAAGCGGGGGAGAGTCTAGCACAGATACGCAGTATTTT. Full variable domain (outside the CDR3, taken from reference TRBV5-1 and TRBJ2-3): KAGVTQTPRYLIKTRGQQVTLSCSPISGHRSVSWYQQTPGQGLQFLFEYFSETQRNKGNFPGRFSGRQFSNSRSEMNVSTLELGDSALYLCDSISGGESSTDTQYFGPGTRLTVL.

This clone showed up many times. The chain is built from TRBV6-5 and TRBJ2-2, with D tentatively TRBD1 (6 bases). Germline loops: CDR1 MNHEY, CDR2 SVGAGI. Trimming took off 0 bases at V and 2 bases at J, with 10 bases between the two ends. The CDR3 totals 16 residues. CDR3 in DNA: TGTGCCAGCAGTTACTCAGGACAGATTAACACCGGGGAGCTGTTTTTT. Protein: CASSYSGQINTGELFF.

Within the sample, this clone is medium-sized. The chain joins TRBV6-1 to TRBJ1-4; D gene uncertain. This CDR3 comprises 15 residues. Germline V CDR1 and CDR2: MNHNS, SASEGT. Trimming took off 0 bases at V and 2 bases at J, with 7 bases between the two ends. CDR3 DNA sequence: TGTGCCAGCAGTGAAGCAATAGGGACTAATGAAAAACTGTTTTTT. It yields the protein CASSEAIGTNEKLFF.